The 8 T cell receptor beta chains below come from one sample, sequenced in a study of T cells in Graves' hyperthyroidism and ophthalmopathy. Authors of the study amplified TCR beta CDR3 regions from RNA transcripts. The HTBI primer set served for first-round RT-PCR of the TCR CDR3. TCRdb re-called the multiplex PCR reads through MiXCR, storing one row per CDR3 protein. The sample has about 640,000 distinct CDR3 sequences, around 21% seen once. What was sequenced was blood. The receptors originated from a young man with Graves' ophthalmopathy.

The chain employs TRBV14 and TRBJ2-1; 11 bases are a match to TRBD2. The germline CDR1 and CDR2 sequences are SGHDN and FVKESK. With V trimmed by 4 bases and J by 2 bases, 4 bases remained unmatched. This CDR3 has 16 residues. The CDR3 sequence: CASSPIAGGTYNEQFF. For the CDR3, the DNA is TGTGCCAGCAGCCCTATAGCGGGAGGGACCTACAATGAGCAGTTCTTC.

The table lists this clonotype with a few counts. The V and J genes are TRBV27 and TRBJ1-1; tentative D call: TRBD1 (6 bases). Germline V gives CDR1 MNHEY, CDR2 SMNVEV (reference sequence). Trimming stripped 5 bases from V and 1 base from J, with 14 bases between. The CDR3 spans 15 residues. CDR3 DNA sequence: TGTGCCAGCAGTCTAGAGGGGGGGTGGAACACTGAAGCTTTCTTT. It is translated as CASSLEGGWNTEAFF.

This clonotype appeared many times. The CDR3 sequence is CASSSGLRGYTF. The CDR3 region has the DNA TGTGCCAGCAGTTCGGGACTGAGAGGCTACACCTTC. The chain recombines TRBV28 with TRBJ1-2; D perhaps matches TRBD1 (5 bases). Germline CDR1 and CDR2: MDHEN and SYDVKM. There are 12 residues in the CDR3. V gave up 4 bases and J gave up 8 bases, with 11 bases separating them.

This clonotype occurred many times. The chain employs TRBV30 and TRBJ1-1; D is perhaps TRBD1 (6 bases). V shed 7 bases and J shed 4 bases, with 13 bases lying between them. Germline CDR1 GTSNPN, CDR2 SVGIG (reference sequence). The CDR3 length is 12 residues. The chain's CDR3 is CALNGGPTEAFF. Here the CDR3 DNA reads TGTGCCTTAAACGGGGGGCCCACTGAAGCTTTCTTT. The variable domain in full, completed from reference TRBV30 and TRBJ1-1, reads SQTIHQWPATLVQPVGSPLSLECTVEGTSNPNLYWYRQAAGRGLQLLFYSVGIGQISSEVPQNLSASRPQDRQFILSSKKLLLSDSGFYLCALNGGPTEAFFGQGTRLTVV.

This clonotype has a count of ten or more. V is TRBV2 and J is TRBJ1-1; TRBD1 matches 8 bases. The CDR3 is made up of 15 amino acids. With V trimmed by 5 bases and J by 3 bases, 8 bases remained unmatched. Germline V CDR1 and CDR2: SNHLY, FYNNEI. The CDR3 reads CASSSKGQGDTEAFF. In DNA, the CDR3 is TGTGCCAGCAGTTCAAAAGGACAGGGAGACACTGAAGCTTTCTTT. Combining the CDR3 with reference TRBV2 and TRBJ1-1 gives the whole variable domain EPEVTQTPSHQVTQMGQEVILRCVPISNHLYFYWYRQILGQKVEFLVSFYNNEISEKSEIFDDQFSVERPDGSNFTLKIRSTKLEDSAMYFCASSSKGQGDTEAFFGQGTRLTVV.

The chain links TRBV25-1 to TRBJ2-1; TRBD2 aligns across 9 bases. V shed 4 bases, J shed 2 bases, and the junction held 3 bases outside the gene matches. There are 15 residues in the CDR3. Germline CDR1 is MGHDK and CDR2 is SYGVNS. The CDR3 DNA follows: TGTGCCAGCAGTGGACTAGCGGACCCCTACAATGAGCAGTTCTTC. Protein: CASSGLADPYNEQFF. The full variable domain, with the rest looked up from reference TRBV25-1 and TRBJ2-1, is EADIYQTPRYLVIGTGKKITLECSQTMGHDKMYWYQQDPGMELHLIHYSYGVNSTEKGDLSSESTVSRIRTEHFPLTLESARPSHTSQYLCASSGLADPYNEQFFGPGTRLTVL.

This clonotype has ten or more counts. The V gene is TRBV12-3 or TRBV12-4, the J gene TRBJ2-3; D tentatively fits TRBD1 or TRBD2 (5 bases each). V lost 3 bases, J lost 2 bases, and 12 bases lay in between. The CDR3 covers 15 residues. DNA of the CDR3: TGTGCCAGCAGTTTGGGGACCCGATACACAGATACGCAGTATTTT. This translates into CASSLGTRYTDTQYF.

This clonotype was recorded a few times. V is TRBV7-2 and J is TRBJ2-7; the D gene could be TRBD1 or TRBD2 (6 bases each). V lost 0 bases, J lost 1 base, and 10 bases lay in between. Per the germline V gene, CDR1 is SGHTA and CDR2 is FQGNSA. The CDR3 runs 15 residues. The CDR3, as DNA: TGTGCCAGCAGCTTAGCCGGGGGCGCGTCCTACGAGCAGTACTTC. Its translation: CASSLAGGASYEQYF.